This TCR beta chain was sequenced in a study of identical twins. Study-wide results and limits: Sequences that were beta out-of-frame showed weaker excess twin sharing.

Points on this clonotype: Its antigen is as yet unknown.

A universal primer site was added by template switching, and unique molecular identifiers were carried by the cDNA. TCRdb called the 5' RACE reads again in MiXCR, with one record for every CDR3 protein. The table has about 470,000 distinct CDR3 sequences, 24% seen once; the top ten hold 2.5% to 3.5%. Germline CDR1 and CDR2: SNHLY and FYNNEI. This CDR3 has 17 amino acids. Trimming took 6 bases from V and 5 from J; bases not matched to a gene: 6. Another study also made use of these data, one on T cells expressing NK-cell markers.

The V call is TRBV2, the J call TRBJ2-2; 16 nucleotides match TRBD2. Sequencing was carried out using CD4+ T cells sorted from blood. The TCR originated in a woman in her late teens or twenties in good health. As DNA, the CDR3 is TGTGCCAGCAGGCGCCCGGGACTAGCGGGAGGGACCGGGGAGCTGTTTTTT. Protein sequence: CASRRPGLAGGTGELFF.